The 12 T cell receptor beta chains reported below all come from one sample, sequenced in a study of T cell responses to AZD1222 COVID-19 vaccine. Clones were sequenced by immunoSEQ multiplex PCR, and TCRdb holds only the in-frame ones, with some missing. The sample shows over 100,000 clones, 85% of them seen only once. This material consisted of peripheral blood, taken 28 days after the second dose of the MenACWY control vaccine. The receptors originated from an adult who received the MenACWY meningococcal vaccine as a control.

The chain recombines TRBV6-4 with TRBJ1-1; a weak D match, TRBD1 (6 bases). The ends were cut back, 8 bases at V and 0 bases at J, with 16 bases in the middle. This CDR3 contains 15 residues. The germline V gene encodes CDR1 MRHNA and CDR2 SNTAGT. The CDR3 here is CASRSRQDMNTEAFF. CDR3 nucleotide sequence: TGTGCCAGCCGATCTAGACAGGACATGAACACTGAAGCTTTCTTT.

The chain recombines TRBV15 with TRBJ2-1; 11 bases are a match to TRBD2. Trimming took 5 bases from V and 1 from J; bases not matched to a gene: 10. The CDR3 length is 18 residues. Germline assignment: CDR1 LNHNV and CDR2 YYDKDF (reference sequence). The CDR3 here is CATSSRGLAGGSYNEQFF. The CDR3 DNA reads as TGTGCCACCAGCTCCCGGGGGCTAGCGGGAGGATCCTACAATGAGCAGTTCTTC.

The chain is built from TRBV19 and TRBJ1-2; 9 bases align to TRBD1. CDR3 length equals 14 residues. Germline assignment: CDR1 LNHDA and CDR2 SQIVND (reference sequence). After removal of 4 bases from V and 7 bases from J, the junction contained 7 bases not matched to a gene. For the CDR3, the DNA is TGTGCCAGTAGTACGGGACAGGGATCCGCTGGCTACACCTTC. It specifies CASSTGQGSAGYTF.

The V gene is TRBV2, the J gene TRBJ1-5; 7 positions match TRBD1. The CDR3 is 14 residues long. V was clipped by 9 bases and J by 3 bases; unmatched bases: 8. Per germline, CDR1 SNHLY and CDR2 FYNNEI. CDR3 nucleotide sequence: TGTGCCAGTGGAGGGACAGTCCTCAATCAGCCCCAGCATTTT. Amino acids: CASGGTVLNQPQHF.

V gene TRBV27 combines with J gene TRBJ1-1; no clear D. Trimming cost V 3 bases and J 3 bases, with 11 bases left between them. Per germline, CDR1 MNHEY and CDR2 SMNVEV (reference sequence). The CDR3 sequence is 14 residues long. The CDR3 bases are TGTGCCAGCAGTTTGGGGTCTGGGGACACTGAAGCTTTCTTT. Encoded protein: CASSLGSGDTEAFF.

The CDR3 spells CASRPTGRDGYTF. CDR3 in DNA: TGTGCCAGCAGACCAACAGGGAGGGATGGCTACACCTTC. The rearrangement links TRBV12-3 or TRBV12-4 to TRBJ1-2; the D gene is possibly TRBD1 (6 bases). This CDR3 is 13 amino acids long. Between the trimmed V and J ends, which lost 6 bases and 6 bases, there was a span of 14 bases.

The gene calls are TRBV5-1 and TRBJ1-4; 7 bases are shared with TRBD1. Germline lookup yields CDR1 SGHRS and CDR2 YFSETQ. The length of the CDR3 is 14 residues. Unmatched junction bases numbered 4, after V lost 1 base and J lost 7 bases. The CDR3 sequence: CASSLRTGGEKLFF. The CDR3, as DNA: TGCGCCAGCAGCTTGCGGACAGGTGGTGAAAAACTGTTTTTT.

This clone was found once. The chain is built from TRBV9 and TRBJ2-3; D gene unclear. The CDR3 totals 14 residues. V dropped 0 bases and J dropped 5 bases, with 10 bases sitting between them. Per the germline V gene, CDR1 is SGDLS and CDR2 is YYNGEE. Here the CDR3 reads CASSVESTGDTQYF. The CDR3 DNA sequence: TGTGCCAGCAGCGTAGAGTCGACGGGAGATACGCAGTATTTT.

This clone was detected once. J is TRBJ1-2 and V is TRBV6-5; 7 nucleotides match TRBD1. From germline, CDR1 is MNHEY and CDR2 SVGAGI. The CDR3 is made up of 15 amino acids. The V gene end was trimmed by 6 bases and the J gene end by 2 bases; junction bases not matched to a gene: 9. The CDR3 bases are TGTGCCAGCAGCGCCCAGCAGGGACAGAACTATGGCTACACCTTC. Its protein is CASSAQQGQNYGYTF.

The V and J genes are TRBV11-3 and TRBJ2-7, with D maybe TRBD1 (6 bases). Trimming took 5 bases from V and 0 from J, leaving 26 bases between them. This CDR3 contains 19 residues. Germline V gene lookup returns CDR1 SGHNT and CDR2 YENEEA. Here the CDR3 reads CASSTRTANSSFSSYEQYF. CDR3 nucleotides: TGTGCCAGCAGCACAAGGACAGCCAACTCCAGTTTTAGCTCCTACGAGCAGTACTTC. The variable domain in full, completed from reference TRBV11-3 and TRBJ2-7, reads EAGVVQSPRYKIIEKKQPVAFWCNPISGHNTLYWYLQNLGQGPELLIRYENEEAVDDSQLPKDRFSAERLKGVDSTLKIQPAELGDSAVYLCASSTRTANSSFSSYEQYFGPGTRLTVT.

The chain is built from TRBV5-1 and TRBJ1-6, with TRBD1 as a possible D gene (5 bases). This CDR3 is built from 15 residues. V gave up 3 bases and J gave up 9 bases, with 16 bases separating them. CDR1 and CDR2 from the germline V gene are SGHRS and YFSETQ. The CDR3 nucleotides read TGCGCCAGCAGCTCCCGAACGGGGACGGGTTCACCCCTCCACTTT. Translation gives CASSSRTGTGSPLHF.

The CDR3 DNA sequence: TGTGCCAGCAGCCAATTTGATATGATGGCAGGGGGCTTCGCCAGCTCTGGAAACACCATATATTTT. Translation gives CASSQFDMMAGGFASSGNTIYF. The chain combines TRBV3-1 (or the pseudogene TRBV3-2) with TRBJ1-3; 8 bases agree with TRBD1. Unmatched junction bases numbered 21, after V lost 2 bases and J lost 0 bases. The length of the CDR3 is 22 residues. Germline assignment: CDR1 LGHDT and CDR2 YNNKEL (reference sequence).